This T cell receptor beta chain derives from a study of blood T cell repertoires in COVID-19. Per the original data handling: Estimates of nucleated cell counts were drawn from the amplification of reference gene primers. This table comes from immunoSEQ multiplex PCR, and its TCRdb copy is limited to in-frame clones, with some not included. V, J and clone size are those of that table, while D and trimming were read from the DNA. The sample shows 200,000 to 250,000 clones, around nine tenths of them seen only once. Looked up from germline, CDR1 is MNHEY and CDR2 is SVGAGI. The V gene end was trimmed by 5 bases and the J gene end by 3 bases; junction bases not matched to a gene: 5. CDR3 length: 15 amino acids.

The genes are TRBV6-5 and TRBJ2-7; 12 bases agree with TRBD2. The receptor was isolated from a young woman who had recovered from COVID-19. The sample comprised peripheral blood. Here the CDR3 DNA reads TGTGCCAGCAGTACAGGACTAGCGGGGAACTACGAGCAGTACTTC. It specifies CASSTGLAGNYEQYF.